The clone carrying this TCR beta chain has just a few counts. The CDR3 loop spans 13 amino acids. Germline V gives CDR1 MNHNY, CDR2 SVGAGI (reference sequence). V was pared by 8 bases and J by 3 bases, with 6 bases of the junction left unmatched. This specimen belongs to a study of OX40 agonist ivuxolimab in advanced cancers. Produced via immunoSEQ multiplex PCR; TCRdb's table is partial and in-frame only. The table includes tens of thousands of clones, around 85% detected once. The chain joins TRBV6-6 to TRBJ2-7, with 8 bases lining up with TRBD1. The sample consisted of CD4+ or CD8+ T cells sorted from blood, taken in a trial of the OX40 agonist ivuxolimab. The sequence derives from an adult with an advanced solid tumor such as melanoma, head and neck, liver or kidney cancer. The CDR3 sequence is CASEGQGGYEQYF. DNA of the CDR3: TGTGCCAGCGAAGGACAGGGTGGCTACGAGCAGTACTTC.